One sample yielded the 20 T cell receptor beta chains listed below, sequenced in a study of blood T cell repertoires in COVID-19. Sequencing used immunoSEQ multiplex PCR; TCRdb keeps in-frame clones, though not all of them. The data contain approximately 50,000 clones, approximately 85% of them singletons. Material: peripheral blood. Receptor source: a man aged 60 to 69 with acute or convalescent COVID-19.

This sequence joins TRBV5-4 and TRBJ1-3; no firm D call. The CDR3 totals 17 residues. Trimming cost V 2 bases and J 0 bases, with 15 bases left between them. Germline V CDR1 and CDR2: SGHNT, YYREEE (reference sequence). CDR3 coding DNA: TGTGCCAGCAGCTTCCTTTCCACAGAGAGCTCTGGAAACACCATATATTTT. It encodes CASSFLSTESSGNTIYF.

V gene TRBV19 combines with J gene TRBJ2-1; 8 bases are a match to TRBD2. V lost 7 bases, J lost 6 bases, and 11 bases stayed unmatched. The germline CDR1 and CDR2 sequences are LNHDA and SQIVND (reference sequence). This CDR3 contains 15 residues. DNA for the CDR3: TGTGCCAGTACCTCCATAGGGACTAGTTCCAATGAGCAGTTCTTC. Its translation is CASTSIGTSSNEQFF.

The gene calls are TRBV24-1 and TRBJ1-2; no clear D. Germline CDR1 and CDR2: KGHDR and SFDVKD. This CDR3 contains 13 residues. V was cut by 3 bases and J by 4 bases, with 8 bases left in between. CDR3 loop: CATSDARSYGYTF. The CDR3 DNA reads TGTGCCACCAGTGATGCCCGGAGCTATGGCTACACCTTC.

The V gene is TRBV28, the J gene TRBJ1-1, with D possibly TRBD1 on 5 matching bases. The germline V gene has CDR1 MDHEN and CDR2 SYDVKM. CDR3 length: 14 residues. V lost 2 bases and J lost 3, with 10 bases in between. For the CDR3, the DNA is TGTGCCAGCAGTTTACTGGGGGGAGACACTGAAGCTTTCTTT. This encodes CASSLLGGDTEAFF.

J is TRBJ1-1 and V is TRBV20-1; no clear D. The CDR3 length is 11 residues. In germline, CDR1 is DFQATT, CDR2 SNEGSKA (reference sequence). V was trimmed by 2 bases and J by 10 bases, leaving 11 bases between them. CDR3 DNA sequence: TGCAGTGCTAGATCGTCAGGTGGAGCTTTCTTT. Translated: CSARSSGGAFF.

This chain joins TRBV27 and TRBJ1-5, with D tentatively TRBD1 (5 bases). The germline V gene has CDR1 MNHEY and CDR2 SMNVEV (reference sequence). CDR3 size: 21 residues. V shed 6 bases and J shed 2 bases, with 32 bases lying between them. In DNA, the CDR3 is TGTGCCAGCAGACTTCCGAACCGACCTCCGGGCCTTAAAGGGGGCAATCAGCCCCAGCATTTT. Translating it yields CASRLPNRPPGLKGGNQPQHF.

The CDR3 DNA is TGTGCCAGCAGCGACCAGGGGTCCGACACTGAAGCTTTCTTT. Protein sequence: CASSDQGSDTEAFF. J is TRBJ1-1 and V is TRBV7-9; tentative D call: TRBD1 (6 bases). CDR1 is SEHNR, CDR2 FQNEAQ, per germline (reference sequence). V lost 5 bases and J 3 bases, leaving 13 bases between the germline ends. This CDR3 is built from 14 residues.

This clone was seen a single time. This chain links TRBV2 with TRBJ1-3; D is perhaps TRBD1 (5 bases). Trimming shortened V by 7 bases and J by 1 base, and 20 bases separated the two germline ends. Germline CDR1 SNHLY, CDR2 FYNNEI. This CDR3 comprises 17 residues. Here the CDR3 DNA reads TGTGCCAGCACCCCCCTGTCGGGGGTGAGGTCTGGAAACACCATATATTTT. Translated, it gives CASTPLSGVRSGNTIYF.

The gene calls are TRBV11-1 and TRBJ1-3; D not resolved. V was cut by 1 base and J by 4 bases, with 11 bases left in between. Germline V gene lookup returns CDR1 SGHAT and CDR2 FQDESV (reference sequence). The CDR3 runs 15 residues. Here the CDR3 reads CASSLVGPPGNTIYF. Here the CDR3 DNA reads TGTGCCAGCAGCTTAGTCGGTCCGCCGGGAAACACCATATATTTT.

This clone has more than one count but fewer than ten. The rearrangement links TRBV30 to TRBJ1-2, with D possibly being TRBD1 (6 bases). V lost 3 bases, J lost 1 base, and 12 bases lay in between. Germline V gene lookup returns CDR1 GTSNPN and CDR2 SVGIG (reference sequence). CDR3 length: 14 amino acids. CDR3 in amino acids: CAWRKDRLNYGYTF. The CDR3 region has the DNA TGTGCCTGGAGGAAGGACAGACTTAACTATGGCTACACCTTC.

Note on this clone: The sample holds other DNA sequences that translate to the same CDR3. The gene calls are TRBV12-3 or TRBV12-4 and TRBJ1-2; perhaps TRBD1 as D (5 bases). This CDR3 has 13 residues. V was cut by 3 bases and J by 5 bases, with 10 bases left in between. This CDR3 reads CASSLGQGYGYTF. For the CDR3, the DNA is TGTGCCAGCAGTTTGGGCCAGGGTTATGGCTACACCTTC.

The genes are TRBV5-6 and TRBJ2-1, with 8 bases matching TRBD1. The CDR3 covers 15 residues. The V and J ends lost 6 bases and 2 bases, in that order; junction bases with no gene match: 7. Germline-derived CDR1 and CDR2 are SGHDT and YYEEEE. The CDR3 DNA follows: TGTGCCAGCACGCCCTTGGGACAGGCCTACAATGAGCAGTTCTTC. It translates to CASTPLGQAYNEQFF.

CDR3 protein: CASSFAPGQGGEKLFF. The CDR3 DNA sequence: TGCGCCAGCAGCTTCGCCCCCGGACAGGGAGGTGAAAAACTGTTTTTT. This chain links TRBV5-1 with TRBJ1-4; 8 nucleotides match TRBD1. Germline V gene lookup returns CDR1 SGHRS and CDR2 YFSETQ. This CDR3 is 16 amino acids long. The V segment lost 2 bases and the J segment 7 bases; nucleotides outside the gene matches: 10.

This clone was observed a single time. The rearrangement uses TRBV11-2 and TRBJ1-1, with 7 bases matching TRBD1. The CDR3 extends over 13 amino acids. With V trimmed by 8 bases and J by 4 bases, 7 bases remained unmatched. CDR1 and CDR2 (germline): SGHAT, FQNNGV. The CDR3 DNA reads as TGTGCCAGCGGGACAACAGGGGTCACTGAAGCTTTCTTT. Translating gives CASGTTGVTEAFF.

This clone was counted between two and nine times. This chain joins TRBV19 and TRBJ1-5, with D possibly TRBD1 on 6 matching bases. The CDR3 totals 13 residues. The germline V gene has CDR1 LNHDA and CDR2 SQIVND (reference sequence). V dropped 7 bases and J dropped 7 bases, with 14 bases sitting between them. CDR3 in DNA: TGTGCCAGTACCACAGGGTACTCACAGCCCCAGCATTTT. Protein sequence: CASTTGYSQPQHF.

The rearrangement joins TRBV7-9 to TRBJ1-3; D unclear. CDR1 is SEHNR, CDR2 FQNEAQ, per germline (reference sequence). This CDR3 spans 14 amino acids. The V gene lost 2 bases and the J gene lost 1 base, with 6 bases spanning the gap. CDR3 residues: CASSLRGSGNTIYF. The DNA of the CDR3 is TGTGCCAGCAGCTTACGGGGTTCTGGAAACACCATATATTTT.

The chain links TRBV9 to TRBJ2-5; 7 bases fit TRBD1. The CDR3 runs to 15 residues. V was clipped by 3 bases and J by 1 base; unmatched bases: 6. The germline V gene encodes CDR1 SGDLS and CDR2 YYNGEE. The CDR3 nucleotides are TGTGCCAGCAGCGAAACAACAGGGGCCCAAGAGACCCAGTACTTC. It translates to CASSETTGAQETQYF.

The chain links TRBV20-1 to TRBJ2-1; possible D gene TRBD2, 6 bases. Trimming stripped 3 bases from V and 3 bases from J, with 12 bases between. The CDR3 sequence is 14 residues long. CDR1 and CDR2 from the germline V gene are DFQATT and SNEGSKA (reference sequence). The CDR3 DNA is TGCAGTGCTAGTTGGCTAGCGCTCTACAATGAGCAGTTCTTC. Residues: CSASWLALYNEQFF.

The chain has TRBV11-2 and TRBJ1-3, with 8 bases fitting TRBD1. J lost 0 bases, V lost 7 bases, and 8 bases had no gene match. The CDR3 spans 16 residues. Germline lookup yields CDR1 SGHAT and CDR2 FQNNGV. CDR3: CASTTLRGPSGNTIYF. CDR3 in DNA: TGTGCCAGCACCACTCTCAGGGGGCCCTCTGGAAACACCATATATTTT. Looking up the rest from reference TRBV11-2 and TRBJ1-3 gives the full variable domain: EAGVAQSPRYKIIEKRQSVAFWCNPISGHATLYWYQQILGQGPKLLIQFQNNGVVDDSQLPKDRFSAERLKGVDSTLKIQPAKLEDSAVYLCASTTLRGPSGNTIYFGEGSWLTVV.

This chain links TRBV21-1 with TRBJ2-4; no check of the table's D call, TRBD2, against the DNA was made. TRBV21-1 is noted as a pseudogene. CDR3 size: 22 residues. This CDR3 reads CASSKTPEGLRLGLLAKNIQYF. The CDR3 nucleotides read TGTGCCAGCAGCAAAACGCCTGAAGGACTGCGGCTTGGGTTGTTGGCCAAAAACATTCAGTACTTC.